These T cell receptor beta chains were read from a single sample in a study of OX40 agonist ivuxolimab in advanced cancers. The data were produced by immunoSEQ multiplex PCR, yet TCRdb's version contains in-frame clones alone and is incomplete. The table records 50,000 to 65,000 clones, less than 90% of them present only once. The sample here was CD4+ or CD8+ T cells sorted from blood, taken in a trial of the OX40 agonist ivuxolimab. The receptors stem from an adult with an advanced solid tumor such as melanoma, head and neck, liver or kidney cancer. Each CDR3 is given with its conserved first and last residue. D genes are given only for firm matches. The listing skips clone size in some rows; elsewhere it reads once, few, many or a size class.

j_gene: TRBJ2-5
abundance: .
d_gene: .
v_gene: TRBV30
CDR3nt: TGTGCCTGGAGTGCTCAAGAGACCCAGTACTTC
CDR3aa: CAWSAQETQYF

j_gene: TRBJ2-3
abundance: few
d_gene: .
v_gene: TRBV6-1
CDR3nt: TGTGCCAGCAGCAGGGGAGATAGCACAGATACGCAGTATTTT
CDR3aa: CASSRGDSTDTQYF

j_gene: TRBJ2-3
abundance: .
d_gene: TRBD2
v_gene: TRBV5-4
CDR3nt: TGTGCCAGCAGCGAAAGACTAGCGGCTAGCACAGATACGCAGTATTTT
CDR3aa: CASSERLAASTDTQYF

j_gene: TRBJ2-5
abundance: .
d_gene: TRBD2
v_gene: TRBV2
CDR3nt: TGTGCCAGCACGTCAAGGGCGCGGGGGGAGACCCAGTACTTC
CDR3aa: CASTSRARGETQYF

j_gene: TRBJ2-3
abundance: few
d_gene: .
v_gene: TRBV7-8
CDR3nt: TGTGCCAGCTCCGGGGGTATCACAGATACGCAGTATTTT
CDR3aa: CASSGGITDTQYF

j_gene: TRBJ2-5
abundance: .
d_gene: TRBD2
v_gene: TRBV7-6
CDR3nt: TGTGCCAGCAGCCCATCGACTAGCGGAGGGTACCAAGAGACCCAGTACTTC
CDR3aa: CASSPSTSGGYQETQYF

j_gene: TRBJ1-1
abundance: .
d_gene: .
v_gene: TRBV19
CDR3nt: TGTGCCAGTAGCTGGCGGACTGAAGCTTTCTTT
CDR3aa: CASSWRTEAFF

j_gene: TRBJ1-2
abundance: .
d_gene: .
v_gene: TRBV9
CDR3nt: TGTGCCAGCAGCGGGGGGGCCAACTATGGCTACACCTTC
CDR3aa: CASSGGANYGYTF

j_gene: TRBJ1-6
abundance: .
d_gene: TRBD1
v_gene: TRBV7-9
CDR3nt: TGTGCCAGCAGCTTAGCGGCGGGACAGCATAGCTCCTATAATTCACCCCTCCACTTT
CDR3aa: CASSLAAGQHSSYNSPLHF

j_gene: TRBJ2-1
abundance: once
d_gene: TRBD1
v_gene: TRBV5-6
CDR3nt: TGTGCCAGCAGCTTATCCCCAGGGGGCGATTACAATGAGCAGTTCTTC
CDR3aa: CASSLSPGGDYNEQFF